This T cell receptor (beta chain) was identified in a study of cytomegalovirus exposure and HLA in healthy donors. On this clone: Its cognate antigen is unknown.

The study's findings and limits: Later on, an analysis tied under 20,000 TCR beta sequences to HLA alleles at 0.05 false discovery rate. Later analysis suggested most CMV-associated TCR beta chains were HLA-restricted. High specificity and sensitivity for cytomegalovirus status were reported for the classifier.

In the PCR, 60 Vbeta and 13 Jbeta primers were used. Method: immunoSEQ multiplex PCR; TCRdb's copy keeps in-frame clones and lacks some. The sample has about 210,000 clones. The V segment lost 1 base and the J segment 0 bases; nucleotides outside the gene matches: 10. The CDR3 totals 19 residues. The germline V gene has CDR1 SGHDT and CDR2 YYEEEE. The chain employs TRBV5-6 and TRBJ2-1; 10 bases are a match to TRBD2. Material for sequencing was PBMCs. The sequence came from a woman aged 25 to 39 in good health and CMV-seropositive. The CDR3 DNA reads TGTGCCAGCAGCTTGATCCCCCTAGCGGGAGCCCACTCCTACAATGAGCAGTTCTTC. Its protein is CASSLIPLAGAHSYNEQFF.